This TCR beta chain came from a study of blood T cell repertoires in COVID-19 (TCRdb year 2020). Study-level background: Samples covering the acute and convalescent phases of COVID-19 were provided by collaborators in the United States, Italy and Spain. The material from the prospective study consisted of cDNA or gDNA derived from T cells, B-cell-depleted T cells, or PBMCs. The repertoires were released in a freely available public database intended as a resource for research on the immune response to SARS-CoV-2. The samples were drawn from the first 160 participants of the ongoing ImmuneRACE study and from over 950 subjects provided by 6 global collaborators. Deeply sampled blood TCRbeta repertoires from subjects exposed to, actively infected with, or recovered from COVID-19 were included in the dataset. Sample metadata almost always included a de-identified subject ID, COVID-19 status, age in years and sex. HLA class I and class II types, where available, came from metadata supplied by the sample provider rather than from assay-based typing.

Overall study results and their limits: Clinical and demographic metadata were provided uncurated, with the amount varying by source and participant.

The collaborating institutions used their own protocols to collect whole blood in K2EDTA tubes. For TCRbeta analysis, collaborators shipped samples in one of three forms: frozen whole blood, isolated PBMCs, or DNA extracted from either of those sample types. V is reduced by 3 bases and J by 4 bases, leaving a spacing of 12 bases between them. Per the germline V gene, KGHSH is the CDR1 and LQKENI is the CDR2. The CDR3 numbers 14 residues from cysteine through phenylalanine. The sequence is cut down to CDR3 DNA, 42 bases in frame from base 1. TCRbeta CDR3 regions were amplified from genomic DNA by means of the immunoSEQ Assay, a bias-controlled multiplex PCR. Per the source publication's procedure: The number of nucleated cells in each sample was estimated from the amplification of reference gene primers within the assay. To quantify the absolute abundance of each unique TCRbeta CDR3 rearrangement, sequence reads were collapsed and filtered. Productive Simpson clonality was computed per sample as the square root of Simpson's diversity index over productive rearrangements. TCRdb carries this immuneACCESS record with in-frame sequences only. Its versions omit some clonotypes, under half of them owing to an unresolved V gene in the studies checked, with the rest unexplained. Clone size and V and J calls were adopted from that table, with D and trimming inferred from the DNA. The sample table shows 55,000 to 70,000 clones, and about four fifths are seen once. 22% of the sample rests with the top ten.

With regard to this clone: Its antigen is not yet known. Base qualities are missing; no much larger clone stands one base away.

Specimen: peripheral blood. This sequence was found in a woman in her fifties or sixties with acute or convalescent COVID-19. The sequence links TRBV18 to TRBJ1-1, and the D gene may be TRBD1, 5 bases matching. The CDR3 amino acid sequence is: CASSPKGQSTEAFF. DNA sequence: TGTGCCAGCTCACCGAAGGGGCAGAGCACTGAAGCTTTCTTT.